The clone carrying this T cell receptor (beta chain) was seen a few times. The CDR3 runs 16 residues. Germline-derived CDR1 and CDR2 are SGHVS and FQNEAQ. The V end was cut by 6 bases, the J end by 0 bases, with 18 bases between. The data are from a study of Graves' ophthalmopathy and Graves' hyperthyroidism. The study recruited hyperthyroidism patients aged 18 to 65 who were newly diagnosed, under 2 months' duration. RNA transcripts were the template, and TCR beta CDR3 regions were amplified from them. Second-round multiplex PCR came after first-round RT-PCR with HTBI primers. TCRdb reprocessed the multiplex PCR reads via MiXCR and lists one record per CDR3 protein. The sample has some 1.1 million distinct CDR3 sequences; roughly two fifths are singletons.

What was sequenced was peripheral blood or thyroid tissue (not recorded which). This TCR came from an adult man with Graves' hyperthyroidism. The rearrangement joins TRBV7-8 to TRBJ2-7; D is possibly TRBD1 (5 bases). CDR3 bases: TGTGCCAGCAGTCTAGGGGAAGGGGCCGGCTCCTACGAGCAGTACTTC. Protein sequence: CASSLGEGAGSYEQYF.